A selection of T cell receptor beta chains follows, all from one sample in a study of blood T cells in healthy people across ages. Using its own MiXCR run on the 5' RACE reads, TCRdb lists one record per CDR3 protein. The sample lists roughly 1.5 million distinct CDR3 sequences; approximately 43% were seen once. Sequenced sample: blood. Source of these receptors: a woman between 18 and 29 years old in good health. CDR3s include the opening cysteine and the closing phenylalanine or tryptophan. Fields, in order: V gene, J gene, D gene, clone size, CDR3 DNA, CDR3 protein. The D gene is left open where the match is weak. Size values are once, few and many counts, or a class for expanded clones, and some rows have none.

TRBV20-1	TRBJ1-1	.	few	TGCAGTGCTAGGGTGACAGTGACGTACACTGAAGCTTTCTTT	CSARVTVTYTEAFF
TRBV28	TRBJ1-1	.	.	TGTGCCAGCAGTTTACCAGGGGCCGGCACTGAAGCTTTCTTT	CASSLPGAGTEAFF
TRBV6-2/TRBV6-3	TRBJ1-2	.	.	TGTGCCAGCAGTTACCTTATGGACTACACCTTC	CASSYLMDYTF
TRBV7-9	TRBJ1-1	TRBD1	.	TGTGCCAGCAGCGCTCCACAGGGGCCCACTGAAGCTTTCTTT	CASSAPQGPTEAFF
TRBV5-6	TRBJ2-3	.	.	TGTGCCAGCAGCCGGATGGACATTATATGGGCAGATACGCAGTATTTT	CASSRMDIIWADTQYF
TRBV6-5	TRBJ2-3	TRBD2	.	TGTGCCAGCAGTTACGTAGGGACTAGCGGGGGGACCGCCGATACGCAGTATTTT	CASSYVGTSGGTADTQYF
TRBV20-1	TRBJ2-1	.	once	TGCAGTGCTAGACAGGGGAGCTCCCACAATGAGCAGTTCTTC	CSARQGSSHNEQFF
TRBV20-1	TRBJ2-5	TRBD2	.	TGCAGTGCTATGGCACTAGCGGGAGGCGAGACCCAGTACTTC	CSAMALAGGETQYF
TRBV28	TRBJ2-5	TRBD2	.	TGTGCCAGCAATTTAACCGGGACTAGCACGCAGTACTTC	CASNLTGTSTQYF
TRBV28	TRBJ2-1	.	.	TGTGCCAGCAGTTTAACTAGTCAAGACAGCGAGCAGTTCTTC	CASSLTSQDSEQFF
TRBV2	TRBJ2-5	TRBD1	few	TGTGCCAGCAGAACCTCGACAGGGTCGGAGACCCAGTACTTC	CASRTSTGSETQYF
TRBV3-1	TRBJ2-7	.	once	TGTGCCAGCAGCCGCGATCCGACTACCTCCTACGAGCAGTACTTC	CASSRDPTTSYEQYF
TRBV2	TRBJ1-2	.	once	TGTGCCAGCAACGGCAGGGCTGGCTACACCTTC	CASNGRAGYTF
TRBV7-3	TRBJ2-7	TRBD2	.	TGTGCCAGCAGCTTAACCCGCGGGAGTGACGAGCAGTACTTC	CASSLTRGSDEQYF
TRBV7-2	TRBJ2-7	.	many	TGCGCCAGCAGCTCACTGAGCTCCTACGAGCAGTACTTC	CASSSLSSYEQYF
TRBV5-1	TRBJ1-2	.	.	TGCGCCAACAGCTTGGCCAAGCCTAACTATGGCTACACCTTC	CANSLAKPNYGYTF
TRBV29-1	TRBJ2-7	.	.	TGCAGCGTTGTGGGTCGCAGCTCCTACGAGCAGTACTTC	CSVVGRSSYEQYF
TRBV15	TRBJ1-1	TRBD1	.	TGTGCCACCAGCAGAGATTCAGGGGGCCGACCTGAAGCTTTCTTT	CATSRDSGGRPEAFF
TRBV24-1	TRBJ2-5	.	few	TGTGCCACCAGTGACTTGTCGGACCCCCAAGAGACCCAGTACTTC	CATSDLSDPQETQYF
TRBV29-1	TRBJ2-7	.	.	TGCAGCGATGAAGAAAGGGGCGGATGGGCCTACGAGCAGTACTTC	CSDEERGGWAYEQYF
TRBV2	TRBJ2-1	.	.	TGTGCCAGCAGTGAAAGAGGCGACTCCTACAATGAGCAGTTCTTC	CASSERGDSYNEQFF
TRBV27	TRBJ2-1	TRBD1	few	TGTGCCCGCAGTTTAAGGACAGGGGGCTACAATGAGCAGTTCTTC	CARSLRTGGYNEQFF
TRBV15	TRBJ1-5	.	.	TGTGCCACCAGCAGAGGGGCGATCAATCAGCCCCAGCATTTT	CATSRGAINQPQHF
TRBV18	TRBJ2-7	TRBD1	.	TGTGCCAGCTCACCGCCCAAGGGGACAGGGGGGAATGAGCAGTACTTC	CASSPPKGTGGNEQYF
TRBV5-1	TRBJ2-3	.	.	TGCGCCAGCAGCTCCGGGACGGTGGGAGATACGCAGTATTTT	CASSSGTVGDTQYF
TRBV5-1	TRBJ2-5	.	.	TGCGCCAGCGGAGCAGCGGAGACCCAGTACTTC	CASGAAETQYF
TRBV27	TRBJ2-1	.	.	TGTGCCAGCAGTGCCTATTCAAGTGAGCAGTTCTTC	CASSAYSSEQFF
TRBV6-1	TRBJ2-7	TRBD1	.	TGTGCCAGCAGTGAAGCGGAGAGGGGGCCCCTCTACGAGCAGTACTTC	CASSEAERGPLYEQYF
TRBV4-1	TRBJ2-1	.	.	TGCGCCAGCAGCCAAGGAGTTAGCCTCAATGAGCAGTTCTTC	CASSQGVSLNEQFF
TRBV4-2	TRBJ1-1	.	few	TGTGCCAGCAGCCAAAGGGATCGGGCTTTCTTT	CASSQRDRAFF
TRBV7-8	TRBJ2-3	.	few	TGTGCCAGCAGCTTTCCGACTAGTAACTCATTCCGGGATACGCAGTATTTT	CASSFPTSNSFRDTQYF
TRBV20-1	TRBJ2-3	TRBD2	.	TGCAGTGCTAGAGTCAGCGGGGGTAGGGCAGATACGCAGTATTTT	CSARVSGGRADTQYF
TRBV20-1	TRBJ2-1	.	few	TGCAGTGCTCCACTCGACGGGGAGAGCTCCTACAATGAGCAGTTCTTC	CSAPLDGESSYNEQFF
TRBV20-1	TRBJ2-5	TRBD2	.	TGCAGTGTCCGGACTAGCGGGAGTGAGACCCAGTACTTC	CSVRTSGSETQYF
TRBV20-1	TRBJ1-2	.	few	TGCAGTGCCAGATCTACAGTCAACTATGGCTACACCTTC	CSARSTVNYGYTF
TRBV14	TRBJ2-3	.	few	TGTGCCAGCAGCCAAGTCATTAGGGCAGATACGCAGTATTTT	CASSQVIRADTQYF
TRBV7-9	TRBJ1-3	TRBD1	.	TGTGCCACAGACAGGGAACTAATCTCTGGAAACACCATATATTTT	CATDRELISGNTIYF
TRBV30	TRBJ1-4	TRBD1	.	TGTGCCTGTCAGGGGGGTTTCTTGGAAAAACTGTTTTTT	CACQGGFLEKLFF
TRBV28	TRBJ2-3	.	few	TGTGCCAGCAGTTTAAGGGGGGCAAGGGGAGATACGCAGTATTTT	CASSLRGARGDTQYF
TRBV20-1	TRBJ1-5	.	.	TGCAGTGCAAAAACAGCCGCTCGGGATCAGCCCCAGCATTTT	CSAKTAARDQPQHF
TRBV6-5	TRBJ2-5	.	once	TGTGCCAGCAGTAGCGGAGTAGACAATGAGCAGTACTTC	CASSSGVDNEQYF
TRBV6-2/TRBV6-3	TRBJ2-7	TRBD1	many	TGTGCCAGCAGTTACTCGAGGGGGCCCTACGAGCAGTACTTC	CASSYSRGPYEQYF
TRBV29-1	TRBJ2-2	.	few	TGCAGCGCCAAAACAGGGGAGGGCACCGGGGAGCTGTTTTTT	CSAKTGEGTGELFF
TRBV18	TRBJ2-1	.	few	TGTGCCAGCTCACCTAGCGCCAGAAACAATGAGCAGTTCTTC	CASSPSARNNEQFF
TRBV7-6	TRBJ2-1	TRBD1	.	TGTGCCAGCAGTTTTCGGAGCCTCGAGGGGGCCGAAGGCAATGAGCAGTTCTTC	CASSFRSLEGAEGNEQFF